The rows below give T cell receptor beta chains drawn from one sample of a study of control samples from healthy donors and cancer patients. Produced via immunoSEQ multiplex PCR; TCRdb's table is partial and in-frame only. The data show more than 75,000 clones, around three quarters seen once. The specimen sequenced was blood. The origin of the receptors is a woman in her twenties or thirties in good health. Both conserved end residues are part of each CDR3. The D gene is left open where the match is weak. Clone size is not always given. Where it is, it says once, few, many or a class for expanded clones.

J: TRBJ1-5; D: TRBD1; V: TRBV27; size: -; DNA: TGTGCCAGCAGCGGACAGGGGGCGTATAGCAATCAGCCCCAGCATTTT; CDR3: CASSGQGAYSNQPQHF
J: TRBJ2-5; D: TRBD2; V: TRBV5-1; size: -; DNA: TGCGCCAGCAGCTTGTCCGGGACTATGCAAGAGACCCAGTACTTC; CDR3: CASSLSGTMQETQYF
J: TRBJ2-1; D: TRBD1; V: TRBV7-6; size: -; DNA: TGTGCCAGCAGCTTCGAGGGACAGGGGAATAATGAGCAGTTCTTC; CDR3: CASSFEGQGNNEQFF
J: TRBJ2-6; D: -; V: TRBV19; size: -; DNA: TGTGCCAGTAGTATCCGGAGCTCTGGGGCCAACGTCCTGACTTTC; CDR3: CASSIRSSGANVLTF
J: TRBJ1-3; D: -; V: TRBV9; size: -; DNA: TGTGCCAGCAGCGGCGCCCGGACGGCTGGAAACACCATATATTTT; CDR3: CASSGARTAGNTIYF
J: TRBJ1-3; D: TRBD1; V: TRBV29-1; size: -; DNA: TGCAGCGCCCGAACGGGACAGGCGGGGAACACCATATATTTT; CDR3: CSARTGQAGNTIYF
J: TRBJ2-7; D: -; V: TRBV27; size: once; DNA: TGTGCCAGCAGTTTTAGGGACTCCTACGAGCAGTACTTC; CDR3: CASSFRDSYEQYF
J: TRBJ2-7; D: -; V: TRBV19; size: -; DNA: TGTGCCAGTAGTATAGGGGCCGGCAGCTCCTACGAGCAGTACTTC; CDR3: CASSIGAGSSYEQYF
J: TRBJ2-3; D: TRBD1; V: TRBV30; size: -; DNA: TGTGCCTGGACCCAAGTAGAGGGGGCGTCAGATACGCAGTATTTT; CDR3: CAWTQVEGASDTQYF
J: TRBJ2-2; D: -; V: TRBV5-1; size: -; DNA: TGCGCCAGCAGCTTGAAAGGTTTCGCGAACACCGGGGAGCTGTTTTTT; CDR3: CASSLKGFANTGELFF
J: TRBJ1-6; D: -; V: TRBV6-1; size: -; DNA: TGTGCCAGCAGTGAAATATGGGGAAATTCACCCCTCCACTTT; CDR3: CASSEIWGNSPLHF
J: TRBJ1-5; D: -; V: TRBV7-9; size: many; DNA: TGTGCCAGCAGCGGCGGGAGCAATCAGCCCCAGCATTTT; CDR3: CASSGGSNQPQHF
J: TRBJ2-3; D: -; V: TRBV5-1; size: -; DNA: TGCGCCAGCGGCTTCCTCGGGCAGAGCACAGATACGCAGTATTTT; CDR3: CASGFLGQSTDTQYF
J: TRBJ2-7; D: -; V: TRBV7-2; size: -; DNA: TGTGCCAGCAGCCTGCAGGGTTCTAGCTCCTACGAGCAGTACTTC; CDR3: CASSLQGSSSYEQYF
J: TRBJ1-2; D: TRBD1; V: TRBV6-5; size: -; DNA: TGTGCCAGCAGGAGGGACAGGGACAGGTTGAGGGGCTACACCTTC; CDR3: CASRRDRDRLRGYTF
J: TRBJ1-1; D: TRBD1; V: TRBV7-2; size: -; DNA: TGTGCCAGCAGCGTCGACAGGGTAAACACTGAAGCTTTCTTT; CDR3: CASSVDRVNTEAFF
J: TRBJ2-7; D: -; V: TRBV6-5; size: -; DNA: TGTGCCAGCACGAGGGGAGGCGAGCAGTACTTC; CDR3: CASTRGGEQYF
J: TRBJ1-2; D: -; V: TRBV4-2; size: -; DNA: TGTGCCAGCAGCCAAGCCCCAGGCCCAGGGGAGGGCTACACCTTC; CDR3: CASSQAPGPGEGYTF
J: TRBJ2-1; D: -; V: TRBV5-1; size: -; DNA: TGCGCCAGCAGCCCTGGGGGCGGGACGAGCTCCTACAATGAGCAGTTCTTC; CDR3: CASSPGGGTSSYNEQFF
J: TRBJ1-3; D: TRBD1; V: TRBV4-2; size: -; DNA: TGTGCCAGCAGCCTATTGGGACAGGCAGGCGGAAACACCATATATTTT; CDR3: CASSLLGQAGGNTIYF
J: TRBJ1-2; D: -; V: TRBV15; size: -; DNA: TGTGCCACCAGCAGAGAAGGGCAGGGCGTCCCCCTTAGATATGGCTACACCTTC; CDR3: CATSREGQGVPLRYGYTF
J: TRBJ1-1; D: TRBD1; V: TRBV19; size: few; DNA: TGTGCCAGTAGTATCCCCAGGGACAGGGGGAGAGGAGAAGCTTTCTTT; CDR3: CASSIPRDRGRGEAFF
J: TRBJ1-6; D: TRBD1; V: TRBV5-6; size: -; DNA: TGTGCCAGCAGCTTAGACAGGGGAACCTATAATTCACCCCTCCACTTT; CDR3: CASSLDRGTYNSPLHF
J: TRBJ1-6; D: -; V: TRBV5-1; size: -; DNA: TGCGCCAGCAGCTTGGGGAGGGTACATAATTCACCCCTCCACTTT; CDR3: CASSLGRVHNSPLHF
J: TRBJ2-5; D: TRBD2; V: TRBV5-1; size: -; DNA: TGCGCCAGCAGCTTGGAAGGCGGGGGGGCCGGGGAGACCCAGTACTTC; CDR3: CASSLEGGGAGETQYF
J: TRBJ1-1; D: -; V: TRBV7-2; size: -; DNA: TGTGCCAGCAGCTTAGGGGCGGTGAACACTGAAGCTTTCTTT; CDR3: CASSLGAVNTEAFF
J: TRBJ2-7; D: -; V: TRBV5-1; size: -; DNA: TGCGCCAGCAGCTTCGGACAGACCTACGAGCAGTACTTC; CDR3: CASSFGQTYEQYF
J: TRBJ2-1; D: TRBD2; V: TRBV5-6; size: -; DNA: TGTGCCAGCAGCTTGCGTACTAGCGGGATTTACAATGAGCAGTTCTTC; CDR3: CASSLRTSGIYNEQFF
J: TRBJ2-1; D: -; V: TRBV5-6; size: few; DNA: TGTGCCAGCAGCTTGGCCTTGTTAGGGATCGATGAGCAGTTCTTC; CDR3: CASSLALLGIDEQFF
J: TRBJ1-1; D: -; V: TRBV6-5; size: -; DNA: TGTGCCAGCAGCTCGACAGGATTTGAAGCTTTCTTT; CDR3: CASSSTGFEAFF
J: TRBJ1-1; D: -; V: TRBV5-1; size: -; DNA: TGCGCCAGCAGTCCGAGGTTCGCCGACACTGAAGCTTTCTTT; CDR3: CASSPRFADTEAFF
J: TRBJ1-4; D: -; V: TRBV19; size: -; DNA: TGTGCCAGTAGTATGGGTGGACAGTGGAATGAAAAACTGTTTTTT; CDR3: CASSMGGQWNEKLFF
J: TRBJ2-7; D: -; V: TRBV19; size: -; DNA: TGTGCCAGTAGCATGTCCTTGATCACCTACGAGCAGTACTTC; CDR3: CASSMSLITYEQYF
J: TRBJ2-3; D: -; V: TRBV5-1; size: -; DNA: TGCGCCAGCAGCGACGGGACACCTAGCACAGATACGCAGTATTTT; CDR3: CASSDGTPSTDTQYF
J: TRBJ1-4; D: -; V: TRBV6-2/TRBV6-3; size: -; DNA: TGTGCCAGCAGTTACACAGGGTTTCGTGAAAAACTGTTTTTT; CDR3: CASSYTGFREKLFF
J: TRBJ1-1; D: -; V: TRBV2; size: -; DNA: TGTGCCAGCAGTGGGGAATTCGGAGGCGCTGAAGCTTTCTTT; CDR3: CASSGEFGGAEAFF
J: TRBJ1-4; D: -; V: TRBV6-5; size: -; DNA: TGTGCCAGCAGTTACTCTTCAGGCGGGAATAATGAAAAACTGTTTTTT; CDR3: CASSYSSGGNNEKLFF
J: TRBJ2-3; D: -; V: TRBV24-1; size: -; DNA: TGTGCCACCAGTGACCCCCGGGGGCCAGATACGCAGTATTTT; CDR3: CATSDPRGPDTQYF
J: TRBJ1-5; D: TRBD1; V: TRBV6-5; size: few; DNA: TGTGCCAGCACAGGGGGAGTCTATAGCAATCAGCCCCAGCATTTT; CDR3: CASTGGVYSNQPQHF
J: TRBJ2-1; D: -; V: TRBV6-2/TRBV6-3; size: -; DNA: TGTGCCAGCAGTTATGGGCAGGGCAGCCAGTTCTTC; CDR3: CASSYGQGSQFF
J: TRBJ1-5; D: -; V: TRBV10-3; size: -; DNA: TGTGCCATCAGTTCCGATTTGGCCAACAATCAGCCCCAGCATTTT; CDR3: CAISSDLANNQPQHF
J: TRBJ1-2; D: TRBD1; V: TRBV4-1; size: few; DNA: TGCGCCAGCAGCCAGACTCCTTCACCGGGACAGGGGTATGGCTACACCTTC; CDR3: CASSQTPSPGQGYGYTF
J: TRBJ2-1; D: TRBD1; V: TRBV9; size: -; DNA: TGTGCCAGCAGCGTAGAGGGGGCAGGGGTCAGTGAGCAGTTCTTC; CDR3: CASSVEGAGVSEQFF
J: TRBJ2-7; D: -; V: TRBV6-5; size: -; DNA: TGTGCCAGTAAAAAACAAGGCGCCGAGCAGTACTTC; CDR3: CASKKQGAEQYF
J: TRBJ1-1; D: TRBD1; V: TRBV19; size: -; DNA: TGTGCCAGTAGTGTGACAGGGGGCTCGGGGGATACTGAAGCTTTCTTT; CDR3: CASSVTGGSGDTEAFF
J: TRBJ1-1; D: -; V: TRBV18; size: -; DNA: TGTGCCAGCTCTCAGGAGGGCGACACTGAAGCTTTCTTT; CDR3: CASSQEGDTEAFF
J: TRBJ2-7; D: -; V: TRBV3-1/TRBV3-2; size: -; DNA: TGTGCCAGCAGCCAAGGGGTACACGAGCAGTACTTC; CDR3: CASSQGVHEQYF
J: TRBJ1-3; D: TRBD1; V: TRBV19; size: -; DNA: TGTGCCAGTAGTACCACCGGGACAGGGTCAGGAAACACCATATATTTT; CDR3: CASSTTGTGSGNTIYF